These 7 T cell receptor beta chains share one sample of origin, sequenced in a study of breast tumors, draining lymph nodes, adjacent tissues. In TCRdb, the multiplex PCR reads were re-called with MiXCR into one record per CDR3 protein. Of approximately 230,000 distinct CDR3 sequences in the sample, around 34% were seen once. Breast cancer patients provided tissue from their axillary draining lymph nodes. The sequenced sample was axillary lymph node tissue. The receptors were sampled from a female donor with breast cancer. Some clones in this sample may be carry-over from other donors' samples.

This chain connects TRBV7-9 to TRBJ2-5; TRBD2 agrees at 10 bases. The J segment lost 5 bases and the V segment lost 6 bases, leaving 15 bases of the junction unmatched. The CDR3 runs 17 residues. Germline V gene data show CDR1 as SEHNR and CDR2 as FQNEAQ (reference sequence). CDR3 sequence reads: CASRIVNSGRIDETQYF. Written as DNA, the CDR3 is TGTGCCAGCAGAATAGTCAATAGCGGGAGGATTGATGAGACCCAGTACTTC.

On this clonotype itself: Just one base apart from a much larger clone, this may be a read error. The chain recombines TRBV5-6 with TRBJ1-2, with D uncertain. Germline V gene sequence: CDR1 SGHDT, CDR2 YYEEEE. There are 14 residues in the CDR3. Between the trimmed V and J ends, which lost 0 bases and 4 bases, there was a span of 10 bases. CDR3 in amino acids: CASSLAWASYGYTF. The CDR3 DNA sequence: TGTGCCAGCAGCTTGGCCTGGGCCAGCTATGGCTACACCTTC.

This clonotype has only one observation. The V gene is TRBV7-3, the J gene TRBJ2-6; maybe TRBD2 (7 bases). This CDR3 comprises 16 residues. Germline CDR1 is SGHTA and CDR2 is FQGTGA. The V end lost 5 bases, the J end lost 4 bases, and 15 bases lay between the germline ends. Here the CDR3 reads CASSRRGGAGANVLTF. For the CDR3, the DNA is TGTGCCAGCAGCCGGAGGGGGGGCGCCGGGGCCAACGTCCTGACTTTC.

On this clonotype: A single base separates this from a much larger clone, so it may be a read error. The CDR3 sequence is CASSLGQWSDEQSF. For the CDR3, the DNA is TGCGCCAGCAGCTTGGGTCAGTGGTCTGATGAGCAGTCCTTC. The chain carries TRBV9 and TRBJ2-1; D is uncertain. CDR1 is SGDLS, CDR2 YYNGEE, per germline. This CDR3 region has 14 residues.

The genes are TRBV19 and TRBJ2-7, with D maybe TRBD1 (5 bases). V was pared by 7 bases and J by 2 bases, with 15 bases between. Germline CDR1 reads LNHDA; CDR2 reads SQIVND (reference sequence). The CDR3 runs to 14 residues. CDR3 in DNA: TGTGCCAGTATGACCGACAGCTCCGCCTACGAGCAGTACTTC. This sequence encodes CASMTDSSAYEQYF.

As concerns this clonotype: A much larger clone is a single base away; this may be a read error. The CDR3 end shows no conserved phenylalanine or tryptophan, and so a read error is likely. CDR3 nucleotide sequence: TGTGCCAGCAGTGCCCAACAGGGAAACTATGGCTACACCCTC. Translation gives CASSAQQGNYGYTL. This rearrangement joins TRBV12-3 or TRBV12-4 to TRBJ1-2; maybe TRBD1 (6 bases). CDR3 size: 14 residues. V was trimmed by 5 bases and J by 2 bases, leaving 12 bases between them.

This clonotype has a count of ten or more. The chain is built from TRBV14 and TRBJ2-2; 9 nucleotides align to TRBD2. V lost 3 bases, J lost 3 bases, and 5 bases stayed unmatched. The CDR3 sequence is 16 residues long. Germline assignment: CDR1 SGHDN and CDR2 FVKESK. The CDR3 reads CASSHRTSVDTGELFF. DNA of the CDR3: TGTGCCAGCAGCCACAGGACTAGCGTTGACACCGGGGAGCTGTTTTTT.